This TCR beta chain stems from a study of T-cell memory formation after mild COVID-19 (dated by TCRdb to 2020 to 2023). With regard to the full study: TCR sequence clusters from the two donors were largely donor specific. T-cell clones expanding and contracting after mild COVID-19 in a couple of donors were tracked by longitudinal TCRalpha and TCRbeta repertoire sequencing. The cohort was made up of two young adult volunteers, one female and one male, who were previously healthy.

Findings and caveats that apply to the study as a whole: The detection of some responding clones in pre-infection memory suggests that pre-existing cross-reactive memory T cells joined the SARS-CoV-2 response. Contracting CD4+ clones were located mainly in the CM and EM memory subsets, whereas CD8+ clones were found to be enriched in EMRA. Balanced CD4/CD8 phenotypes were observed for clones contracting from day 15 to 85, whereas a bias towards CD4+ was observed for a second wave of clones expanding from day 15 to 37. Whether the second-wave clones peaking on day 37 were SARS-CoV-2 specific was not confirmed. The study covered only a couple of mild cases, and larger cohorts including severe cases with pre-infection samples were considered necessary.

The CDR3 holds 15 amino acids from the cysteine to the phenylalanine. Only CDR3 DNA remains: 45 bases, in frame from the first base. V lost 5 bases and J lost 3 bases, and the count of bases not matched to a germline gene is 8. The germline V gene (reference sequence) sets CDR1 to MNHEY and CDR2 to SMNVEV. For sequencing, an Illumina NovaSeq 6000 was employed. TCRalpha and TCRbeta cDNA libraries were constructed by 5'RACE with constant-segment primers, with sample barcodes and unique molecular identifiers being introduced. Trizol reagent was used to extract RNA from every sample. Libraries were amplified in two PCR steps, with a second sample barcode and Illumina TruSeq adapters added in the second step. Sequencing of libraries was performed on an Illumina NovaSeq with 2 x 150 bp paired-end reads. As for the authors' bioinformatics: Reads were demultiplexed and collapsed into UMI-guided consensus sequences with migec v1.2.7. With mixcr v2.1.11, UMI consensuses were aligned to TRA and TRB V and J templates and assembled into clonotypes. A clonotype was counted as expanded or contracted only when both edgeR and NoisET called the clonotype significant, with the noise models trained on biological replicates. edgeR calls used a false discovery rate-adjusted p below 0.01 and a log2 fold-change threshold of 1. PCA with hierarchical clustering of max-normalized trajectories of the 1000 most abundant clonotypes was used as exploratory dynamics analysis. The CD4 or CD8 phenotype of responding clones was assigned using the separately sequenced CD4+ and CD8+ repertoires. Through fastp at Q25 and MiXCR, TCRdb rebuilt clones from the public reads, retaining in-frame beta chains. Rows with a matching CDR3 protein are joined into one entry that keeps the most common DNA and genes. Clone size and V and J calls follow TCRdb, not the original study. The sample has approximately 260,000 distinct CDR3 sequences on record, over 15% of them singletons. Roughly 21% of the sample is in the top ten clones.

This clonotype was counted a few times. Its antigen specificity is not known. No base-level quality is on record; no much larger clone is a single base apart. PBMCs were isolated by Ficoll-Paque density gradient centrifugation. The sequenced material came from PBMCs or a T cell subset sorted from them (not recorded which). This TCR was sampled from a man between 18 and 35 years old who had mild COVID-19 (a few samples of this study predate the infection). The sample titles of this study are shuffled in the database, so cell type and time point are left out; the donor was told from shared clones. The chain uses TRBV27 and TRBJ2-5; TRBD2 aligns with 8 central bases. The sequence in DNA is TGTGCCAGCAGTCCTGGCCGGGGGGGCAAAGAGACCCAGTACTTC. This is translated as CASSPGRGGKETQYF.